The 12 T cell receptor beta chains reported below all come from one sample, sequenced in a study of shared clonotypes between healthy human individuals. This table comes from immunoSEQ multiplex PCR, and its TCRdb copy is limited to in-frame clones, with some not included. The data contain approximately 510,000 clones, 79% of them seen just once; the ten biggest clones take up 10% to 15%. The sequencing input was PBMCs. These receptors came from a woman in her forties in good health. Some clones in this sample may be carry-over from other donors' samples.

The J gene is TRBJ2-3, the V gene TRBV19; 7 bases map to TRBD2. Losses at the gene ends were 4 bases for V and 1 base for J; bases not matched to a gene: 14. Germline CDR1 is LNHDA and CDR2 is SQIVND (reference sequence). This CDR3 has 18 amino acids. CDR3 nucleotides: TGTGCCAGTAGTAGGTCCCTTGGGGCTAGCGGCCGCACAGATACGCAGTATTTT. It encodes CASSRSLGASGRTDTQYF. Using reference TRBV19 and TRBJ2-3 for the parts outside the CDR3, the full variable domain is DGGITQSPKYLFRKEGQNVTLSCEQNLNHDAMYWYRQDPGQGLRLIYYSQIVNDFQKGDIAEGYSVSREKKESFPLTVTSAQKNPTAFYLCASSRSLGASGRTDTQYFGPGTRLTVL.

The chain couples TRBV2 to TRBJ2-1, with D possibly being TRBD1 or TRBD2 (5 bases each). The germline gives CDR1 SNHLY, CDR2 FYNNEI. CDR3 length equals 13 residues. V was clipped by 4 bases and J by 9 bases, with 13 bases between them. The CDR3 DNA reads TGTGCCAGCAGTGGAGGGACCTCCGCTGAGCAGTTCTTC. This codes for CASSGGTSAEQFF.

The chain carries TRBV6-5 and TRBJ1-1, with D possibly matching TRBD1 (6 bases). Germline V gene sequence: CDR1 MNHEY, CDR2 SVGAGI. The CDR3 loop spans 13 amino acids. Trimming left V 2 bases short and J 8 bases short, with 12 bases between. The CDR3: CASSYGGQREAFF. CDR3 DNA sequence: TGTGCCAGCAGTTACGGGGGACAACGAGAAGCTTTCTTT.

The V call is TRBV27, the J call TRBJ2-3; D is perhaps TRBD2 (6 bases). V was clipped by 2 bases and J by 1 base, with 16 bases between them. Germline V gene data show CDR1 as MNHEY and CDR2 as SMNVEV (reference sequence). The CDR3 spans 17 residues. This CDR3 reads CASSLSDREVRTDTQYF. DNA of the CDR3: TGTGCCAGCAGTTTAAGTGATAGGGAGGTCCGCACAGATACGCAGTATTTT.

The CDR3 coding sequence is TGTGCCAGCTCACCACCCGGCCTCGCGAACACCGGGGAGCTGTTTTTT. This encodes CASSPPGLANTGELFF. The V call is TRBV18, the J call TRBJ2-2; no definite D call. Trimming pared 0 bases from V and 0 bases from J, leaving 8 bases between. The CDR3 has 16 amino acids. Germline lookup yields CDR1 KGHSH and CDR2 LQKENI.

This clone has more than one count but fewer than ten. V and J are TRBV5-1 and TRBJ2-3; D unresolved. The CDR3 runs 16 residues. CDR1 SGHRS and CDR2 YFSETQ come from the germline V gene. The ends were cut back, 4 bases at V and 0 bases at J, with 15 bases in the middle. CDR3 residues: CASSPPIPSSTDTQYF. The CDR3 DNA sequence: TGCGCCAGCAGCCCACCTATACCGAGTAGCACAGATACGCAGTATTTT.

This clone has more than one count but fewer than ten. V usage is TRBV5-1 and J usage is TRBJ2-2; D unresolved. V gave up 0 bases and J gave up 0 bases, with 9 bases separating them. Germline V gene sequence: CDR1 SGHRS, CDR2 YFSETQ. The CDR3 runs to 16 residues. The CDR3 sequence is CASSLAFTPNTGELFF. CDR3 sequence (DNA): TGCGCCAGCAGCTTGGCCTTTACTCCGAACACCGGGGAGCTGTTTTTT.

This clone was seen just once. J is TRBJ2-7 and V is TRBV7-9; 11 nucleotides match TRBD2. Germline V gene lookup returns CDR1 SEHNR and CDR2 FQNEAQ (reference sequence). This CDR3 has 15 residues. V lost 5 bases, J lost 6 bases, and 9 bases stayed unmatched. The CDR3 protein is CASSPTLAGGVEQYF. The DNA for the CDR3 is TGTGCCAGCAGCCCCACGCTAGCGGGAGGCGTCGAGCAGTACTTC.

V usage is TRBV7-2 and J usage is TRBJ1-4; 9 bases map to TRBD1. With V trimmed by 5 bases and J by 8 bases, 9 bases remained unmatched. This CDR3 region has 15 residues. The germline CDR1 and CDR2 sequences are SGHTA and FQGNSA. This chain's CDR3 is CASSISGTGREKLFF. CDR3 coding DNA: TGTGCCAGCAGCATAAGCGGGACAGGGCGGGAAAAACTGTTTTTT.

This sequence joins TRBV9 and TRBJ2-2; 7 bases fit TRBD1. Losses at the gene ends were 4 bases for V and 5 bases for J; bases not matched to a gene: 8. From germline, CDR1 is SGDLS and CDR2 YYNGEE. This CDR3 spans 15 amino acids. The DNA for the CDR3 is TGTGCCAGCAGCTCTACAGGGGCGAGGACCGGGGAGCTGTTTTTT. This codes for CASSSTGARTGELFF.

The DNA of the CDR3 is TGTGCCAGCAGTCTGGAGACTAGAAACACCGGGGAGCTGTTTTTT. Translated: CASSLETRNTGELFF. The chain couples TRBV27 to TRBJ2-2; possibly TRBD2 for D (6 bases). The V gene lost 5 bases and the J gene lost 2 bases, with 12 bases spanning the gap. Per germline, CDR1 MNHEY and CDR2 SMNVEV (reference sequence). The CDR3 runs to 15 residues.

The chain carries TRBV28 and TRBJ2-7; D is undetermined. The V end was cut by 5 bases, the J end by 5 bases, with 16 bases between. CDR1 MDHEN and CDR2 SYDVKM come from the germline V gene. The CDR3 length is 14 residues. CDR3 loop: CASSVPGVVNEQYF. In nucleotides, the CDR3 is TGTGCCAGCAGTGTGCCAGGTGTTGTCAACGAGCAGTACTTC.